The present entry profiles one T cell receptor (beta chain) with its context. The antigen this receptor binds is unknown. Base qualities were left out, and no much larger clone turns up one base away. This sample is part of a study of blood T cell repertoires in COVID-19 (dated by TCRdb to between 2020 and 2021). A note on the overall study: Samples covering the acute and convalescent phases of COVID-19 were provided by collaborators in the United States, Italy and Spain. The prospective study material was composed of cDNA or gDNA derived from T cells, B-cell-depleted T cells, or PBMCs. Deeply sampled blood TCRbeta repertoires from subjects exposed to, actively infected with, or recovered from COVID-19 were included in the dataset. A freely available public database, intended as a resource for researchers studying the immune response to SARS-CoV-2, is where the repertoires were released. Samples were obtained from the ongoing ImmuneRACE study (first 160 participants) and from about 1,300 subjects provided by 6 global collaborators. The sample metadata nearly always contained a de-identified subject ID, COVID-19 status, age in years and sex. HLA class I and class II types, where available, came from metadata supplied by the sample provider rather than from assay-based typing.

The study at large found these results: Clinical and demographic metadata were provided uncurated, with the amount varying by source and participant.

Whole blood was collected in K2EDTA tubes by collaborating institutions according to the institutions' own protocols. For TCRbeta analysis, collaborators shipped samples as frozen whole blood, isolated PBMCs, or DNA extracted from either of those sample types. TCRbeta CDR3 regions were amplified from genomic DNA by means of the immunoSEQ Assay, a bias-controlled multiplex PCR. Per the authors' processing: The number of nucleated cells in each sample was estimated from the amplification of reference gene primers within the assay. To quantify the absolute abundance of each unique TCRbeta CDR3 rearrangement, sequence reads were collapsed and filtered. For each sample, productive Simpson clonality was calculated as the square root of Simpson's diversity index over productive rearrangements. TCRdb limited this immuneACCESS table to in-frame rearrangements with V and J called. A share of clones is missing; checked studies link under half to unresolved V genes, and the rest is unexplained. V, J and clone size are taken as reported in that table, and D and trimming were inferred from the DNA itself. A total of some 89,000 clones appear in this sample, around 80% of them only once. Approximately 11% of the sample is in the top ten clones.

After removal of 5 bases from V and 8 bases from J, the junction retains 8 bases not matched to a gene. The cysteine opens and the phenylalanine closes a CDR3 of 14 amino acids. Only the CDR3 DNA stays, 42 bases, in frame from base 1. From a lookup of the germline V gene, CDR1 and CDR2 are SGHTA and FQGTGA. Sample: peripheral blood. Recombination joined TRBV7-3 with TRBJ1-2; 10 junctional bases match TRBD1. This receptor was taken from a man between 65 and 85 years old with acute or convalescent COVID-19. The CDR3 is CASSPGTGASGYTF. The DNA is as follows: TGTGCCAGCAGCCCCGGGACAGGGGCGTCGGGCTACACCTTC.